This note documents a single TCR beta chain sequence. It lacks a known antigen. No clone much larger than this one lies a single base away; base qualities are absent. The sample's time point label is to be understood as: baseline before first vaccination. Vaccinee samples came from UK trials COV001 and COV002, including a single-blind randomized controlled phase 2/3 trial of AZD1222 (ChAdOx1 nCoV-19) in healthy adults. For TCRbeta chain sequencing, PBMC samples from trial participants were taken at day 0 and at day 28 after the second dose. The CDR3 measures 16 amino acids from cysteine to phenylalanine. The only DNA kept is the CDR3, 48 bases in frame from the first base. From the germline V gene (reference sequence), CDR1 is SGHNT and CDR2 is YYREEE. At the junction V is shortened by 0 bases and J by 11 bases, with 23 bases in between. The data were obtained in a study of T cell responses to AZD1222 COVID-19 vaccine (dated by TCRdb to the early 2020s). In the study overall: AZD1222 recipients with second doses at about 4 weeks or about 12 weeks were pooled, because spike-specific TCR depth and breadth did not differ between schedules. TCR sequencing was performed for roughly 250 trial participants, of whom 207 were given two doses of AZD1222 and approximately 26 were given two doses of MenACWY control vaccine. Trial participants were enrolled by age into 18-55, 56-69 and 70-plus year subgroups, with roughly 160, 29 and 62 TCR-sequenced participants respectively.

The CDR3 regions of human TCRbeta chains were analyzed by immunosequencing. In the authors' own workflow: TCRs in the repertoires were compared against a reference library of SARS-CoV-2-specific TCRs that had been generated with the MIRA antigen-specificity platform. Breadth was defined as the fraction of unique TCRs that were SARS-CoV-2-associated. Depth was defined as the fraction of total T cells that were SARS-CoV-2-associated. Using the MIRA data, each spike-specific TCR was mapped to the spike region that the TCR reacts to and placed in a CD4 or CD8 class. Log10-transformed breadth and depth values were compared by one-way ANOVA with Sidak's multiple comparisons tests. TCRdb stores this immuneACCESS table with in-frame sequences only. Part of the clones is absent; in the studies checked, under half of the shortfall reflects unresolved V genes, and no reason is known for the rest. The DNA gave D and trimming, while V, J and clone size come from that table. The sample includes about 150,000 clones, with 90% to 95% observed a single time. The top ten clones comprise more than 1.4% of the sample.

Study-level results and caveats: After two AZD1222 doses, both the breadth and the depth of spike-specific TCRs were significantly higher than at day 0 and than in MenACWY recipients. The vaccine-associated CD4 TCRs covered the entire spike protein, and the dominant responses fell in regions 160-218 and 743-854. Conclusions about previously exposed vaccinees were limited because only a handful of AZD1222 recipients were SARS-CoV-2 seropositive at baseline. Because no samples from the day 14 peak response were available, repertoires could be characterized only after the peak T cell response. Participants were mostly white British, with more females than males. The authors suggested clonal diversity may have been underestimated. The 56-69-year group was small, and its depth increase did not reach significance, likely because of low power. Epitopes outside the regions mutated in the B.1.351 and B.1.1.7 variants were reportedly recognized by nearly half of the unique spike-specific TCRs.

This sequence was found in an adult in good health. The source material was peripheral blood, sampled on day 0 of AZD1222 vaccination. The sequence joins TRBV5-4 to TRBJ1-2, with an unclear D gene assignment. CDR3 reads: CASSLAGEGQTATYTF. The DNA is as follows: TGTGCCAGCAGCTTGGCCGGGGAGGGCCAAACAGCGACTTACACCTTC. This CDR3, with the reference TRBV5-4 and TRBJ1-2 proteins standing in past its ends, gives the full variable domain ETGVTQSPTHLIKTRGQQVTLRCSSQSGHNTVSWYQQALGQGPQFIFQYYREEENGRGNFPPRFSGLQFPNYSSELNVNALELDDSALYLCASSLAGEGQTATYTFGSGTRLTVV.